The present T cell receptor (beta chain) was sequenced within a study of blood T cells in healthy people across ages. The germline V gene has CDR1 SEHNR and CDR2 FQNEAQ (reference sequence). The CDR3 has 11 residues. Turning to this clonotype: What it recognizes is unknown. Only one base separates this from a far larger clonotype, so it likely reflects a read error.

General study points: In the absence of known donor CMV status, changes in expanded clonotypes were possibly confounded. Aged donors had fewer naive CD4+ cells and lower diversity than long-lived donors.

Next came a second PCR, run for about 6 to 12 cycles, which used a sample-barcoded 5' primer along with a J-beta primer mix. TCRdb used MiXCR to reprocess the 5' RACE reads, holding one entry per CDR3 protein. The sample consists of hundreds of thousands of distinct CDR3 sequences, about 62% of them appearing once. The specimen sequenced was blood. The clonotype originates from a man aged 25-40 years in good health. The chain uses TRBV7-9 and TRBJ2-7, with no clear D. The better agreement between TRBJ2-5 and the DNA end casts doubt on the J call. CDR3 nucleotides: TGTGCCAGCAGCTTACAACAGACCCAGTACTTC. Its protein is CASSLQQTQYF.